The present entry profiles one TCR beta chain with its context. The data belong to a study of blood T cell repertoires in COVID-19. On the study more broadly: Italy, Spain and the United States were the sources of the convalescent and acute COVID-19 samples.

Authors' methods: For nucleated cells, counts were estimated from reference gene primer amplification. Clones were sequenced by immunoSEQ multiplex PCR, and TCRdb holds only the in-frame ones, with some missing. V and J calls and clone size are as listed in that table; D and trimming were resolved from the DNA. This table holds 60,000 to 65,000 clones, around 80% found once. The sequencing sample was made of peripheral blood. The clonotype was recovered from a woman aged 55-75 years with acute or convalescent COVID-19.

The CDR3 loop is CASSIGVAGGADTQYF. The DNA of the CDR3 is TGTGCCAGTAGTATTGGAGTAGCGGGGGGTGCAGATACGCAGTATTTT. V is TRBV19 and J is TRBJ2-3; TRBD2 aligns across 10 bases. The CDR3 runs to 16 residues. The V gene end was trimmed by 3 bases and the J gene end by 4 bases; junction bases not matched to a gene: 7. Germline V gives CDR1 LNHDA, CDR2 SQIVND (reference sequence).